This paragraph reports one T cell receptor beta chain. This clone was detected a few times. No cognate antigen has been identified for it. No quality values exist for individual bases; no much larger clone is one base distant. This entry is derived from a study of cytomegalovirus exposure and HLA in healthy donors (dated by TCRdb to 2017 to 2019). Regarding the research as a whole: A later analysis indicated that the 120 validation repertoires were generated on the platform also employed for the approximately 670 repertoires of the first cohort. The study was designed to test whether signatures of past pathogen exposure could be identified by cataloging public T cell receptors. Along with the roughly 700-subject first cohort, a separate validation cohort of over a hundred different subjects was used. High-throughput TCR immunosequencing, statistical association of individual TCRs with disease status, and machine learning were combined to predict cytomegalovirus infection status. Summary of the overall study and its limitations: The authors suggested that the approach could potentially be extended to other disease states and immunological phenotypes. Cytomegalovirus status was reported to be diagnosed by the classifier with high specificity and sensitivity in both the original and validation cohorts. In a later analysis, TCRs clustered in the first cohort were found to also tend to co-occur in the roughly 130 validation repertoires, with around 94% of cluster scores above 0. A later analysis had no HLA typing for the validation cohort, so co-occurrence there was scored across all 110 or so repertoires. Across donors, most TCR sequences were observed very rarely, whereas some public TCRs were present in many individuals. The study gave a list of 150 to 200 TCR beta chains associated with cytomegalovirus. In vitro tests confirmed that three of the cytomegalovirus-associated TCR beta chains recognize cytomegalovirus antigens.

V lost 8 bases and J lost 1 base, and the count of bases not matched to a germline gene is 8. The CDR3 runs 13 amino acids, cysteine and phenylalanine included. Just the 39-base CDR3 DNA is kept, in frame starting at base 1. The germline V gene (reference sequence) supplies CDR1 GTSNPN and CDR2 SVGIG. Libraries came from the immunoSEQ multiplex PCR assay. Per the original workflow: A statistical classification framework was built to diagnose cytomegalovirus status from the catalog of TCR beta chain sequences. TCRdb re-hosts the immuneACCESS table, in-frame sequences only. Its copies lack some clones; in the studies checked, an unresolved V gene accounts for under half of them, and the cause for the rest is not known. For V, J and clone size, that table is used; D and trimming come from the DNA. The sample profile shows 99,000 or so clones; about 88% of them were found once. Over 3% of the sample is in the top ten clones.

The donors belonged to the validation cohort of about 120 subjects, which was separate from the 666-subject first cohort. This sequence was found in a woman aged 18-30 years in good health and CMV-seropositive. Sequencing was carried out using PBMCs. The V gene is TRBV30 and the J gene is TRBJ2-7; 7 bases in the junction line up with TRBD2. The DNA sequence is TGTGCCACTGAGCCTAGCGGTTCCTACGAGCAGTACTTC. This sequence encodes CATEPSGSYEQYF.